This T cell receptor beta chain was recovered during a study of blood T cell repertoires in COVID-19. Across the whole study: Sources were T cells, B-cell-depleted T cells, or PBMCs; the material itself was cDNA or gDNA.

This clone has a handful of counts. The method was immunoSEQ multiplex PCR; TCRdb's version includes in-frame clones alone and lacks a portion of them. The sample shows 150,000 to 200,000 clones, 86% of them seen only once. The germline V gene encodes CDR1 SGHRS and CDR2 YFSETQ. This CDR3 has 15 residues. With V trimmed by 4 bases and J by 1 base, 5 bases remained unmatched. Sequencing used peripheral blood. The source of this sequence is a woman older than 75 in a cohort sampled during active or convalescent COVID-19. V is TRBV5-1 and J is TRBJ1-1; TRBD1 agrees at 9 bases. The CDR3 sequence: CASSPTGQGNTEAFF. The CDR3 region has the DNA TGCGCCAGCAGCCCCACGGGACAGGGGAACACTGAAGCTTTCTTT.